This is a list of T cell receptor beta chains from one sample in a study of graft-versus-host responses after intestinal transplantation. Some clones are missing from TCRdb's copy, which holds only in-frame ones; the method was immunoSEQ multiplex PCR. Of some 41,000 clones in the sample, roughly 96% are singletons; the top ten hold 0.5% to 0.6%. No antigen has been assigned to these receptors. The sequenced sample was unstimulated CD8+ T cells sorted from spleen or lymph node cells, obtained before transplant. Source of these receptors: a human donor who was the organ donor for an intestinal transplant. CDR3s include the opening cysteine and the closing phenylalanine or tryptophan. Fields, in order: J gene, V gene, CDR3 protein.

j_gene: TRBJ2-7; v_gene: TRBV18; CDR3aa: CASSPNTYLYEQYF
j_gene: TRBJ2-2; v_gene: TRBV5-4; CDR3aa: CASSLVETGELFF
j_gene: TRBJ1-2; v_gene: TRBV5-1; CDR3aa: CASSLDRADGYTF
j_gene: TRBJ2-2; v_gene: TRBV5-1; CDR3aa: CASSLSWTGELFF
j_gene: TRBJ1-2; v_gene: TRBV5-4; CDR3aa: CASSSIVSGLRGYTF
j_gene: TRBJ2-7; v_gene: TRBV6-6; CDR3aa: CASSQGEDEQYF
j_gene: TRBJ2-1; v_gene: TRBV5-5; CDR3aa: CATPGQEDNEQFF
j_gene: TRBJ2-3; v_gene: TRBV9; CDR3aa: CASSVEGGTDTQYF
j_gene: TRBJ2-7; v_gene: TRBV2; CDR3aa: CASRGTSGDEQYF
j_gene: TRBJ1-5; v_gene: TRBV21-1; CDR3aa: CASSNLAGGHQPQHF
j_gene: TRBJ1-1; v_gene: TRBV5-1; CDR3aa: CASRLGTVRENTEAFF
j_gene: TRBJ2-5; v_gene: TRBV11-2; CDR3aa: CASSLRRSLGWGRETQYF
j_gene: TRBJ2-1; v_gene: TRBV19; CDR3aa: CASSIASAGYNEQFF
j_gene: TRBJ1-2; v_gene: TRBV4-1; CDR3aa: CASSPLLGVLNYGYTF
j_gene: TRBJ2-5; v_gene: TRBV5-1; CDR3aa: CASSLAPGWLRETQYF
j_gene: TRBJ2-3; v_gene: TRBV7-3; CDR3aa: CASSSSGGADTQYF
j_gene: TRBJ1-2; v_gene: TRBV29-1; CDR3aa: CSVQPPEKRGYTF
j_gene: TRBJ2-1; v_gene: TRBV6-1; CDR3aa: CASCGVDSYNEQFF
j_gene: TRBJ1-1; v_gene: TRBV27; CDR3aa: CASSLRVGLNTEAFF
j_gene: TRBJ2-4; v_gene: TRBV7-5; CDR3aa: CARSLAGEEAAKNIQYF
j_gene: TRBJ2-5; v_gene: TRBV4-3; CDR3aa: CASSQRLAGINQETQYF
j_gene: TRBJ2-1; v_gene: TRBV7-6; CDR3aa: CASSPGSYNEQFF
j_gene: TRBJ2-1; v_gene: TRBV9; CDR3aa: CASSPTGSGGLYNEQFF
j_gene: TRBJ2-7; v_gene: TRBV7-2; CDR3aa: CASSLVGTSGGFTYEQYF
j_gene: TRBJ2-7; v_gene: TRBV7-9; CDR3aa: CASSWNLNEQYF
j_gene: TRBJ2-2; v_gene: TRBV9; CDR3aa: CASSVGSELFF
j_gene: TRBJ2-5; v_gene: TRBV7-2; CDR3aa: CASSSLAGALGETQYF
j_gene: TRBJ2-7; v_gene: TRBV28; CDR3aa: CASSLRGTGGEQYF
j_gene: TRBJ2-6; v_gene: TRBV7-9; CDR3aa: CASTRTGYSGANVLTF
j_gene: TRBJ1-5; v_gene: TRBV6-5; CDR3aa: CASSDCGGCNQPQHF
j_gene: TRBJ2-3; v_gene: TRBV9; CDR3aa: CASSVEGTTDTQYF
j_gene: TRBJ2-1; v_gene: TRBV6-6; CDR3aa: CASSFGGAGNEQFF